Listed below are T cell receptor beta chains from one sample, sequenced in a study of shared clonotypes between healthy human individuals. TCRdb's table, derived via immunoSEQ multiplex PCR, lists solely in-frame clones and lacks some. This sample carries about 680,000 clones, around four fifths of them seen once, and the ten largest clones take 1.5% to 2%. Sequenced material: memory CD4+ T cells sorted from blood. Receptors originate from a woman aged 25 to 39 in good health. Both conserved end residues are part of each CDR3. A D gene is named only where the DNA matches it firmly. A clone size is listed for some rows: how often the clone was seen (once, few, many), or a class if it is expanded.

>18|TRBD2|TRBJ2-3|TRBV19|.
CASSMEQYSGSLTDTQYF
TGTGCCAGTAGTATGGAGCAATATAGCGGGAGTTTGACAGATACGCAGTATTTT
>15|.|TRBJ2-3|TRBV5-1|.
CASSQQAGSTDTQYF
TGCGCCAGCAGCCAGCAGGCGGGCAGCACAGATACGCAGTATTTT
>16|.|TRBJ2-7|TRBV5-1|.
CASSLSFGDGSYEQYF
TGCGCCAGCAGCTTGAGTTTCGGGGACGGCTCCTACGAGCAGTACTTC
>11|.|TRBJ1-1|TRBV2|.
CASSKLSEAFF
TGTGCCAGCAGTAAGTTGTCTGAAGCTTTCTTT
>11|TRBD1|TRBJ2-3|TRBV28|.
CASSPDRTQYF
TGTGCCAGCAGTCCGGACAGGACGCAGTATTTT
>14|.|TRBJ1-2|TRBV5-6|.
CASSLQRANYGYTF
TGTGCCAGCAGTCTTCAGCGCGCTAACTATGGCTACACCTTC
>13|.|TRBJ2-5|TRBV7-9|.
CASSLRQWETQYF
TGTGCCAGCAGCTTAAGACAGTGGGAGACCCAGTACTTC
>19|.|TRBJ2-6|TRBV5-4|.
CASSLGLQGALSGANVLTF
TGTGCCAGCAGCTTGGGGTTACAGGGTGCCCTCTCTGGGGCCAACGTCCTGACTTTC
>17|TRBD2|TRBJ2-1|TRBV19|many
CASTPPAGVRPDNEQFF
TGTGCCAGTACCCCCCCCGCGGGAGTCCGCCCTGACAATGAGCAGTTCTTC
>15|TRBD1|TRBJ2-7|TRBV28|.
CASSTEGQGHYEQYF
TGTGCCAGCAGCACCGAGGGACAGGGCCACTACGAGCAGTACTTC
>16|TRBD2|TRBJ2-3|TRBV2|.
CASSRLAGGGTDTQYF
TGTGCCAGCAGTAGACTAGCGGGAGGGGGAACGGATACGCAGTATTTT
>14|TRBD1|TRBJ1-4|TRBV7-9|.
CASSARGRNEKLFF
TGTGCCAGCAGTGCCAGGGGGCGGAATGAAAAACTGTTTTTT
>16|.|TRBJ2-7|TRBV2|many
CASIRDPSMGNYEQYF
TGTGCCAGCATAAGGGACCCCTCAATGGGAAACTACGAGCAGTACTTC
>16|.|TRBJ1-5|TRBV18|once
CASSPPPDGSNQPQHF
TGTGCCAGCTCACCACCCCCCGACGGGAGCAATCAGCCCCAGCATTTT
>20|TRBD2|TRBJ2-5|TRBV28|.
CASSLNGLAGGPGAQETQYF
TGTGCCAGCAGTTTAAACGGACTAGCGGGAGGGCCGGGGGCCCAAGAGACCCAGTACTTC
>12|.|TRBJ1-5|TRBV6-6|few
CASRVSNQPQHF
TGTGCCAGCAGGGTCAGCAATCAGCCCCAGCATTTT
>19|TRBD2|TRBJ2-3|TRBV29-1|.
CSVESLTELGSGGTDTQYF
TGCAGCGTTGAAAGTCTAACCGAATTGGGTAGCGGGGGAACAGATACGCAGTATTTT
>15|.|TRBJ1-1|TRBV18|.
CASSPREGGNTEAFF
TGTGCCAGCTCACCGCGGGAGGGGGGGAACACTGAAGCTTTCTTT
>15|.|TRBJ2-3|TRBV7-2|.
CASSLVASRTDTQYF
TGTGCCAGCAGCTTAGTGGCCTCCCGCACAGATACGCAGTATTTT
>17|TRBD2|TRBJ2-3|TRBV2|.
CASSVRVAGGPADTQYF
TGTGCCAGCAGTGTAAGAGTAGCGGGAGGGCCGGCAGATACGCAGTATTTT
>15|.|TRBJ2-1|TRBV7-6|once
CASSLMQGAINEQFF
TGTGCCAGCAGCCTAATGCAGGGAGCGATCAATGAGCAGTTCTTC
>14|TRBD2|TRBJ2-1|TRBV11-3|many
CASSLAGGYNEQFF
TGTGCCAGCAGCTTAGCGGGAGGGTACAATGAGCAGTTCTTC
>14|.|TRBJ1-1|TRBV7-2|few
CASSLQGGNTEAFF
TGTGCCAGCAGCTTACAGGGCGGGAACACTGAAGCTTTCTTT
>13|.|TRBJ2-1|TRBV6-6|.
CASSARGGYEQFF
TGTGCCAGCAGTGCCCGAGGGGGGTATGAGCAGTTCTTC
>14|.|TRBJ2-2|TRBV5-1|.
CASSLGQSDGELFF
TGCGCCAGCAGCTTGGGTCAGTCCGACGGGGAGCTGTTTTTT
>15|.|TRBJ1-5|TRBV6-1|.
CASNVGTGPHQPQHF
TGTGCCAGCAATGTTGGAACAGGGCCGCATCAGCCCCAGCATTTT
>17|TRBD2|TRBJ2-1|TRBV5-6|.
CASSMGSGLAGSPTQFF
TGTGCCAGCAGCATGGGGAGTGGACTAGCGGGTTCGCCCACCCAGTTCTTC
>15|TRBD1|TRBJ2-4|TRBV5-1|.
CASSLADRDMNIQYF
TGCGCCAGCAGCTTGGCGGACAGGGATATGAACATTCAGTACTTC
>18|TRBD2|TRBJ2-4|TRBV10-2|.
CASSERLAGDGSKNIQYF
TGCGCCAGCAGTGAGCGGCTAGCGGGAGACGGGTCCAAAAACATTCAGTACTTC
>15|.|TRBJ2-1|TRBV5-1|.
CASSLDSGAYNEQFF
TGCGCCAGCAGCTTAGATAGCGGCGCCTACAATGAGCAGTTCTTC
>12|.|TRBJ2-5|TRBV29-1|.
CSVDREWGEQYF
TGCAGCGTCGATAGAGAATGGGGGGAGCAGTACTTC
>16|.|TRBJ2-2|TRBV7-9|.
CASIQGGRGSAGELFF
TGTGCCAGCATCCAAGGAGGCAGGGGCTCAGCCGGGGAGCTGTTTTTT
>14|.|TRBJ1-2|TRBV5-1|.
CASSLEEGVNGYTF
TGCGCCAGCAGCTTGGAGGAAGGGGTGAATGGCTACACCTTC
>12|.|TRBJ2-7|TRBV7-9|few
CASSNVLYEQYF
TGTGCCAGCAGCAACGTCCTCTACGAGCAGTACTTC
>14|.|TRBJ2-7|TRBV29-1|.
CSVRQWLAKGEQYF
TGCAGCGTCCGTCAGTGGCTAGCAAAGGGTGAGCAGTACTTC
>14|.|TRBJ1-4|TRBV2|.
CASSPGRGNEKLFF
TGTGCCAGCAGTCCTGGACGGGGGAATGAAAAACTGTTTTTT
>15|.|TRBJ2-1|TRBV9|.
CASSATGTGNNEQFF
TGTGCCAGCAGCGCGACCGGGACTGGCAACAATGAGCAGTTCTTC
>15|TRBD1|TRBJ1-2|TRBV5-4|.
CASSQDWDRAYGYTF
TGTGCCAGCAGCCAAGATTGGGACAGAGCCTATGGCTACACCTTC
>16|TRBD1|TRBJ2-2|TRBV19|.
CASSSGQGIQTGELFF
TGTGCCAGTAGCTCGGGACAGGGAATACAAACCGGGGAGCTGTTTTTT
>14|.|TRBJ1-1|TRBV28|.
CASSFPPENTEAFF
TGTGCCAGCAGTTTTCCTCCAGAGAACACTGAAGCTTTCTTT
>15|.|TRBJ2-7|TRBV13|.
CASSRQLGGVNEQYF
TGTGCCAGCAGCCGACAACTGGGGGGCGTCAACGAGCAGTACTTC
>17|TRBD2|TRBJ2-1|TRBV5-1|.
CASSLEYGGLANNEQFF
TGCGCCAGCAGCTTGGAGTACGGCGGACTAGCAAACAATGAGCAGTTCTTC
>14|.|TRBJ2-2|TRBV6-6|.
CATKGNGHTGELFF
TGTGCCACCAAGGGGAACGGCCACACCGGGGAGCTGTTTTTT
>9|.|TRBJ1-2|TRBV20-1|.
CSAYRLTTF
TGCAGTGCCTATCGGCTAACTACCTTC